Below, 19 T cell receptor beta chains from the same sample are listed, as sequenced in a study of blood T cell repertoires in COVID-19. Libraries were prepared by immunoSEQ multiplex PCR; TCRdb keeps only in-frame clonotypes and omits some of them. The repertoire consists of approximately 44,000 clones, with 86% occurring once and the leading ten covering about 8.6%. Sequencing used peripheral blood. The receptors originated from a man between 60 and 75 years old with active COVID-19.

The gene calls are TRBV7-9 and TRBJ1-2; 7 bases align to TRBD1. The CDR3 consists of 15 residues. From germline, CDR1 is SEHNR and CDR2 FQNEAQ (reference sequence). Germline trimming cut 4 bases from V and 6 bases from J; bases unmatched to any gene: 11. The CDR3 nucleotides read TGTGCCAGCAGCTCCTCCGGGACAGCCCTGGATGGCTACACCTTC. Protein: CASSSSGTALDGYTF.

This clone was found once. The chain has TRBV6-4 and TRBJ2-1; 9 bases line up with TRBD1. Germline V CDR1 and CDR2: MRHNA, SNTAGT. This CDR3 is built from 16 residues. Trimming cost V 0 bases and J 8 bases; bases outside gene matches: 8. As DNA, the CDR3 is TGTGCCAGCAGTGACTCAGGGACAGGGAGCATAGATGAGCAGTTCTTC. Translated: CASSDSGTGSIDEQFF.

This sequence joins TRBV18 and TRBJ1-3; D perhaps matches TRBD1 (6 bases). The germline gives CDR1 KGHSH, CDR2 LQKENI. This CDR3 spans 17 amino acids. Trimming took 3 bases from V and 0 from J, leaving 15 bases between them. In nucleotides, the CDR3 is TGTGCCAGCTCACCTCCCCTACAGGGATCCTCTGGAAACACCATATATTTT. Translating gives CASSPPLQGSSGNTIYF.

This clone was seen a single time. The CDR3 is CASSYPVKGVREQFF. CDR3 sequence (DNA): TGTGCCAGTAGTTATCCTGTGAAAGGGGTACGGGAGCAGTTCTTC. The chain combines TRBV19 with TRBJ2-1, with a possible D match to TRBD1 (5 bases). Trimming removed 5 bases at V and 10 bases at J, with 21 bases between. The CDR3 spans 15 residues. Germline CDR1 LNHDA, CDR2 SQIVND (reference sequence).

This clone was observed a single time. The chain employs TRBV4-1 and TRBJ2-7; 7 positions match TRBD1. Looked up from germline, CDR1 is MGHRA and CDR2 is YSYEKL. This CDR3 has 14 residues. The V and J ends lost 7 bases and 0 bases, in that order; junction bases with no gene match: 6. The CDR3 reads CASNPGGSSYEQYF. Here the CDR3 DNA reads TGCGCCAGCAACCCAGGGGGAAGCTCCTACGAGCAGTACTTC.

This sequence joins TRBV15 and TRBJ2-6; D unclear. Germline V CDR1 and CDR2: LNHNV, YYDKDF (reference sequence). V lost 0 bases and J 0 bases, leaving 6 bases between the germline ends. This CDR3 region has 16 residues. The CDR3 coding sequence is TGTGCCACCAGCAGAGATCGGTCCTCTGGGGCCAACGTCCTGACTTTC. Translation gives CATSRDRSSGANVLTF. The full variable domain, completed using reference TRBV15 and TRBJ2-6, is DAMVIQNPRYQVTQFGKPVTLSCSQTLNHNVMYWYQQKSSQAPKLLFHYYDKDFNNEADTPDNFQSRRPNTSFCFLDIRSPGLGDTAMYLCATSRDRSSGANVLTFGAGSRLTVL.

This chain links TRBV7-2 with TRBJ2-7, with 8 bases matching TRBD2. From germline, CDR1 is SGHTA and CDR2 FQGNSA. After removal of 1 base from V and 1 base from J, the junction contained 3 bases not matched to a gene. CDR3 length equals 15 residues. CDR3 amino acids: CASSLVRGASYEQYF. The CDR3 nucleotides are TGTGCCAGCAGCTTAGTGCGGGGGGCTTCCTACGAGCAGTACTTC.

The chain recombines TRBV20-1 with TRBJ2-3; 12 bases match TRBD2. CDR3 length equals 16 residues. Germline V lookup: CDR1 DFQATT, CDR2 SNEGSKA (reference sequence). V dropped 3 bases and J dropped 4; count of bases not matched to a gene: 8. The CDR3 region has the DNA TGCAGTGCTAGTGGGGGACTAGCGGGCCGCCCAGATACGCAGTATTTT. Its translation is CSASGGLAGRPDTQYF.

The chain uses TRBV11-3 and TRBJ2-2; D gene uncertain. Germline CDR1 is SGHNT and CDR2 is YENEEA. The CDR3 loop spans 15 amino acids. V was shortened by 6 bases and J by 0 bases, with 11 bases between the two germline ends. CDR3 DNA sequence: TGTGCCAGCAGTAAAACAAATCCGAACACCGGGGAGCTGTTTTTT. This translates into CASSKTNPNTGELFF.

This sequence joins TRBV30 and TRBJ2-7, with 16 bases lining up with TRBD2. The V gene's germline CDR1 is GTSNPN and CDR2 SVGIG (reference sequence). CDR3 length: 16 amino acids. V lost 3 bases to trimming and J lost 5 bases; unmatched junction nucleotides: 7. In DNA, the CDR3 is TGTGCCTGGAGCCCGGGACTAGCGGGAGGGCCCGACGAGCAGTACTTC. It yields the protein CAWSPGLAGGPDEQYF.

This chain joins TRBV19 and TRBJ1-4; D remains unclear. Germline lookup yields CDR1 LNHDA and CDR2 SQIVND (reference sequence). V was cut by 7 bases and J by 3 bases, with 15 bases left in between. The CDR3 runs to 15 residues. In DNA, the CDR3 is TGTGCCAGTACTCCCCTCGGGGTGGCTAATGAAAAACTGTTTTTT. This translates into CASTPLGVANEKLFF.

The chain is built from TRBV6-5 and TRBJ2-2; possible D gene TRBD2, 6 bases. This CDR3 comprises 15 residues. In germline, CDR1 is MNHEY, CDR2 SVGAGI. Deletions cut 5 bases from V and 8 bases from J, with 18 bases between. CDR3 protein: CASSTGLPQGGELFF. The CDR3 nucleotides read TGTGCCAGCAGTACCGGACTACCTCAAGGTGGGGAGCTGTTTTTT.

The chain couples TRBV6-6 to TRBJ2-2, with 10 bases aligning to TRBD1. V was clipped by 6 bases and J by 3 bases; unmatched bases: 4. Germline CDR1 MNHNY, CDR2 SVGAGI (reference sequence). The CDR3 spans 15 residues. Here the CDR3 reads CASSPGQGYTGELFF. The CDR3 nucleotides are TGTGCCAGCAGCCCGGGACAGGGGTACACCGGGGAGCTGTTTTTT.

The chain recombines TRBV19 with TRBJ1-4; D might be TRBD1 (6 bases). Germline V gene sequence: CDR1 LNHDA, CDR2 SQIVND (reference sequence). The CDR3 spans 13 residues. Trimming shortened V by 6 bases and J by 3 bases, and 8 bases separated the two germline ends. CDR3 in DNA: TGTGCCAGTAGACAGGGCCCTAATGAAAAACTGTTTTTT. Translating gives CASRQGPNEKLFF.

The J gene is TRBJ2-1, the V gene TRBV19; tentatively, D is TRBD2 (7 bases). V was clipped by 5 bases and J by 6 bases, with 23 bases between them. CDR1 and CDR2 from the germline V gene are LNHDA and SQIVND (reference sequence). CDR3 length: 17 amino acids. The CDR3 spells CASSLIEGGTRGNEQFF. The CDR3 DNA sequence: TGTGCCAGTAGTTTGATCGAGGGGGGGACAAGGGGCAATGAGCAGTTCTTC.

V usage is TRBV3-1 (or the pseudogene TRBV3-2) and J usage is TRBJ2-7; a weak D match, TRBD1 (5 bases). The CDR3 contains 16 residues. V gave up 4 bases and J gave up 3 bases, with 19 bases separating them. CDR1 is LGHDT, CDR2 YNNKEL, per germline (reference sequence). CDR3 loop: CASSPLQTEGNYEQYF. The DNA of the CDR3 is TGTGCCAGCAGCCCCCTACAGACAGAAGGAAACTACGAGCAGTACTTC.

The chain links TRBV7-3 to TRBJ2-3; 11 bases are a match to TRBD1. This CDR3 spans 17 amino acids. The germline V gene has CDR1 SGHTA and CDR2 FQGTGA. Trimming removed 5 bases from V and 6 bases from J; junction bases left unmatched: 13. CDR3 bases: TGTGCCAGCAGCCCCCGCGGGCGGGGACAGGGGGAGGATACGCAGTATTTT. Amino acid sequence: CASSPRGRGQGEDTQYF.

The chain employs TRBV4-3 and TRBJ2-5, with a tentative D call TRBD2 (5 bases). This CDR3 has 16 amino acids. Germline V lookup: CDR1 LGHNA, CDR2 YSLEER. Trimming shortened V by 0 bases and J by 4 bases, and 15 bases separated the two germline ends. The CDR3 nucleotides are TGCGCCAGCAGCCAAGATGGTGGGAGTTACGGAGAGACCCAGTACTTC. This codes for CASSQDGGSYGETQYF.

The J gene is TRBJ2-7, the V gene TRBV27, with a tentative D call TRBD2 (6 bases). V lost 5 bases and J 2 bases, leaving 16 bases between the germline ends. This CDR3 contains 15 residues. Per germline, CDR1 MNHEY and CDR2 SMNVEV (reference sequence). CDR3 bases: TGTGCCAGCAGTGCATCTCTAGCGTTGGCCTACGAGCAGTACTTC. This encodes CASSASLALAYEQYF.